This T cell receptor beta chain comes out of a study of tumor-infiltrating lymphocytes in primary liver carcinoma. Findings and limits, study-wide: Tumors had a significantly higher top-250-clone fraction than blood (p = 0.039). Whereas tumor region pairs overlapped more, tumor-adjacent and tumor-blood pairs overlapped less.

Germline DNA was extracted alongside blood RNA, which was obtained from unsorted whole blood. In regard to this clonotype: Its antigen is not known.

The CDR3 sequence is 17 residues long. Trimming took off 4 bases at V and 2 bases at J, with 17 bases between the two ends. Germline V gene data show CDR1 as SEHNR and CDR2 as FQNEAQ (reference sequence). TCR beta cDNA was prepared out of roughly 0.5 ug total RNA by means of a constant-region primer. The TCR beta library was amplified through three nested multiplex PCR rounds in a modified ARM-PCR procedure. Forward primers for TRBV1-TRBV30 and a C-beta reverse primer served the first two PCR rounds, at 10 cycles each. TCRdb re-derived calls from the multiplex PCR reads in MiXCR, one entry per CDR3 protein. The table includes approximately 300,000 distinct CDR3 sequences, more than 55% detected once.

The chain carries TRBV7-9 and TRBJ2-2, with D perhaps matching TRBD2 (6 bases). Sequenced input: peripheral blood. The TCR was taken from a man aged 40-50 years with primary liver carcinoma and hepatitis B virus infection. CDR3 protein: CASSSPRPGGNTGELFF. As DNA, the CDR3 is TGTGCCAGCAGCTCCCCGCGGCCCGGGGGTAACACCGGGGAGCTGTTTTTT.